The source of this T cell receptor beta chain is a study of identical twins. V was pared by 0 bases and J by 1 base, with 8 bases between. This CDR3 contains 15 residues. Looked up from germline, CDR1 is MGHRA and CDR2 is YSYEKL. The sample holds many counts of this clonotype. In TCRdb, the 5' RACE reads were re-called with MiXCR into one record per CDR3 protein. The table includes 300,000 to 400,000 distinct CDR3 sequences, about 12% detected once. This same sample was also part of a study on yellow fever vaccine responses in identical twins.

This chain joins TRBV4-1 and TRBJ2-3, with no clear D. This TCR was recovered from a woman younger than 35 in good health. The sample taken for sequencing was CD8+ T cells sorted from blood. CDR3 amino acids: CASSQDGYGTDTQYF. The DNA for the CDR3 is TGCGCCAGCAGCCAAGATGGGTACGGCACAGATACGCAGTATTTT.